This T cell receptor beta chain appears in the sequencing data of a study of T cell changes during pregnancy in multiple sclerosis. The CDR3 has 14 amino acids. Germline V gives CDR1 SGHNT, CDR2 YYREEE (reference sequence). V shed 0 bases and J shed 4 bases, with 8 bases lying between them. Sequencing was performed with immunoSEQ multiplex PCR; in TCRdb, only in-frame clones are kept and a portion is missing. This table holds 45,000 to 60,000 clones, 85% to 95% found once. In this sample, this clone turned up once. This receptor was identified in a female donor with multiple sclerosis, enrolled in a pregnancy study. Sample: CD4+ T cells from peripheral blood mononuclear cells, taken in the third trimester of pregnancy. J is TRBJ2-1 and V is TRBV5-4; D unclear. The CDR3 DNA sequence: TGTGCCAGCAGCTTGGGACTGGAGTACAATGAGCAGTTCTTC. Translation: CASSLGLEYNEQFF.